The T cell receptor beta chain under discussion was sequenced for a study of identical twins. A single record per CDR3 protein comes from TCRdb applying MiXCR to the 5' RACE reads. The sample shows about 190,000 distinct CDR3 sequences, around a sixth of them seen only once. Study-level points and caveats: Excess twin sharing in beta out-of-frame sequences was weaker.

Germline loops: CDR1 KGHDR, CDR2 SFDVKD. The V gene lost 3 bases and the J gene lost 3 bases, with 11 bases spanning the gap. The CDR3 consists of 15 residues. This clonotype was counted between two and nine times. What it binds is not known. These data are also associated with another study on T cells expressing NK-cell markers. From that second work: Investigators obtained TCR beta repertoires from sorted CD3+CD56+NKG2C+, CD3+CD56+NKG2C- and CD3+CD56-NKG2C+ T cells. The CD3+CD56-NKG2C+ fraction of several donors was also led by these clonotypes. Certain NKG2C+ T cell clones were expanded, and their HCMV specificity remained unclear.

The sequence came from a woman younger than 35 in good health. Specimen: CD8+ T cells sorted from blood. This chain links TRBV24-1 with TRBJ2-1; no definite D call. Written as DNA, the CDR3 is TGTGCCACCAGTGATAAAACCACGAACTACAATGAGCAGTTCTTC. Translating it yields CATSDKTTNYNEQFF.